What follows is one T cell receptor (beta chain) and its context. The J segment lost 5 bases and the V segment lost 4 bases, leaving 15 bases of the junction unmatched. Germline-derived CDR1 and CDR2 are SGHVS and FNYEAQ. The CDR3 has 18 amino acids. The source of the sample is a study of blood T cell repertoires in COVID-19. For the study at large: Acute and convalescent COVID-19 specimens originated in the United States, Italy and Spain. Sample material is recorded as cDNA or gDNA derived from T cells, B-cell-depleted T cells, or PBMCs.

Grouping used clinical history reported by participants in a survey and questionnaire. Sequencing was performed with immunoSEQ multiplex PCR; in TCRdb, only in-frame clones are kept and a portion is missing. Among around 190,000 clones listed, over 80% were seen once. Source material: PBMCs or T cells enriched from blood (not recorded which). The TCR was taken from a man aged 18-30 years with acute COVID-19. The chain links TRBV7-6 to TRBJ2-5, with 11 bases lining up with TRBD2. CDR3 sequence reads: CASSSSPGLAVLGETQYF. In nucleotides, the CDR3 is TGTGCCAGCAGCTCCTCACCGGGACTAGCGGTCCTAGGGGAGACCCAGTACTTC. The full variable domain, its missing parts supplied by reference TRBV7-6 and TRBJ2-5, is GAGVSQSPRYKVTKRGQDVALRCDPISGHVSLYWYRQALGQGPEFLTYFNYEAQQDKSGLPNDRFSAERPEGSISTLTIQRTEQRDSAMYRCASSSSPGLAVLGETQYFGPGTRLLVL.